This is a list of T cell receptor beta chains from one sample in a study of shared clonotypes between healthy human individuals. The protocol was immunoSEQ multiplex PCR, while the TCRdb copy is restricted to in-frame clones and leaves out a portion. The table includes about a million clones, approximately 70% detected once. The source material was memory CD4+ T cells sorted from blood. Receptors originate from a man younger than 35 in good health. Both conserved end residues are part of each CDR3. D genes are given only for firm matches. Expanded clones are given a class, and other clones once, few, many or no size at all.

15	TRBV6-1	TRBD1	TRBJ1-1	many	TGTGCCAGCAGGCTCGAACAGGGGGAGAACACTGAAGCTTTCTTT	CASRLEQGENTEAFF
13	TRBV29-1	NA	TRBJ2-7	NA	TGCAGCGTTGCCCCAGGGCATTCCTACGAGCAGTACTTC	CSVAPGHSYEQYF
13	TRBV9	NA	TRBJ1-2	few	TGTGCCAGCAGCGTAGTAATAGGGTATGGCTACACCTTC	CASSVVIGYGYTF
14	TRBV15	NA	TRBJ1-1	NA	TGTGCCACCAGCAGAGAACGGGGTTGGACTGAAGCTTTCTTT	CATSRERGWTEAFF
15	TRBV30	TRBD1	TRBJ1-5	once	TGTGCCTGGAGTAGAACAGGGGGCGGGACTCAGCCCCAGCATTTT	CAWSRTGGGTQPQHF
16	TRBV19	TRBD2	TRBJ2-1	NA	TGTGCCAGTAGTCCCCGGACTAGCGGGGCACTGGGGGGGCAGTTCTTC	CASSPRTSGALGGQFF
14	TRBV5-1	NA	TRBJ1-4	NA	TGCGCCAGCAGTCTGGGGCACATTAATGAAAAACTGTTTTTT	CASSLGHINEKLFF
17	TRBV30	TRBD1	TRBJ2-1	NA	TGTGCCTGGAGAGGAACTCTAGGACAGGGGGTGTACAATGAGCAGTTCTTC	CAWRGTLGQGVYNEQFF
13	TRBV6-1	NA	TRBJ1-6	NA	TGTGCCAGTAAGACGGCGTTTAATTCACCCCTCCACTTT	CASKTAFNSPLHF
13	TRBV6-5	NA	TRBJ1-2	NA	TGTGCCAGCAAGAAGGGGGGAGACTATGGCTACACCTTC	CASKKGGDYGYTF
16	TRBV18	TRBD1	TRBJ1-1	NA	TGTGCCAGCTCACCACGAACCAGACAGGGCAACACTGAAGCTTTCTTT	CASSPRTRQGNTEAFF
11	TRBV7-9	NA	TRBJ2-5	NA	TGTGCCAGCAGCTCCGCTTCAACCCAGTACTTC	CASSSASTQYF
13	TRBV27	NA	TRBJ1-2	NA	TGTGCCAGCAGTTTAAAGGGGAACTATGGCTACACCTTC	CASSLKGNYGYTF
11	TRBV18	NA	TRBJ2-7	NA	TGTGCCAGCTCACCGGCCTACGAGCAGTACTTC	CASSPAYEQYF
13	TRBV6-5	NA	TRBJ1-1	NA	TGTGCCAGCTGGCGGCAAGTGAACACTGAAGCTTTCTTT	CASWRQVNTEAFF
16	TRBV6-5	NA	TRBJ2-3	once	TGTGCCAGCAGTTCCCTCGGACTGGCAAGCACAGATACGCAGTATTTT	CASSSLGLASTDTQYF
15	TRBV2	TRBD2	TRBJ2-2	NA	TGTGCCAGCAGTTCTAGCGGGATGGGCACCGGGGAGCTGTTTTTT	CASSSSGMGTGELFF
15	TRBV7-9	NA	TRBJ2-7	many	TGTGCCAGCAGCTCGGAAGCAGGGGGGCTATACGAGCAGTACTTC	CASSSEAGGLYEQYF
15	TRBV19	NA	TRBJ2-5	NA	TGTGCCAGTAGTATTCAGGCCCTCGTCCAAGAGACCCAGTACTTC	CASSIQALVQETQYF
17	TRBV4-1	TRBD1	TRBJ2-2	NA	TGCGCCAGCAGCCAAGCGAAGGGGGACAGATACACCGGGGAGCTGTTTTTT	CASSQAKGDRYTGELFF
16	TRBV7-9	NA	TRBJ1-6	NA	TGTGCCAGCAGTCCCCTTGCCCAGGGTTATAATTCACCCCTCCACTTT	CASSPLAQGYNSPLHF
13	TRBV29-1	NA	TRBJ1-2	NA	TGCAGCGTTGTTCCTAGCGCTAGGGAAGGCTACACCTTC	CSVVPSAREGYTF
13	TRBV28	NA	TRBJ2-5	NA	TGTGCCAGCGGTTCGGGAGCACAAGAGACCCAGTACTTC	CASGSGAQETQYF
15	TRBV18	NA	TRBJ2-3	NA	TGTGCCAGCTCACCCTCGGGCCAGCACACAGATACGCAGTATTTT	CASSPSGQHTDTQYF
13	TRBV5-4	TRBD1	TRBJ2-7	NA	TGTGCCAGCAGCCCGGGACAGCGCTACGAGCAGTACTTC	CASSPGQRYEQYF
15	TRBV5-1	NA	TRBJ1-3	NA	TGCGCCAGCAGCTTGGGAGGGAACTCTGGAAACACCATATATTTT	CASSLGGNSGNTIYF
12	TRBV6-6	TRBD1	TRBJ2-4	NA	TGTGCCACCAGGACAGGGGCGGGCATTCAGTACTTC	CATRTGAGIQYF
15	TRBV5-5	TRBD1	TRBJ2-5	NA	TGTGCCAGCAGCGAGGGACAGGGGAGTAGAGAGACCCAGTACTTC	CASSEGQGSRETQYF
15	TRBV7-6	NA	TRBJ2-2	few	TGTGCCAGCAGCCGTAGCGACGTGAAGGCCGGGGAGCTGTTTTTT	CASSRSDVKAGELFF
16	TRBV19	TRBD2	TRBJ2-2	NA	TGTGCCAGTACTCCAGGACTAGCGGGGAACACCGGGGAGCTGTTTTTT	CASTPGLAGNTGELFF